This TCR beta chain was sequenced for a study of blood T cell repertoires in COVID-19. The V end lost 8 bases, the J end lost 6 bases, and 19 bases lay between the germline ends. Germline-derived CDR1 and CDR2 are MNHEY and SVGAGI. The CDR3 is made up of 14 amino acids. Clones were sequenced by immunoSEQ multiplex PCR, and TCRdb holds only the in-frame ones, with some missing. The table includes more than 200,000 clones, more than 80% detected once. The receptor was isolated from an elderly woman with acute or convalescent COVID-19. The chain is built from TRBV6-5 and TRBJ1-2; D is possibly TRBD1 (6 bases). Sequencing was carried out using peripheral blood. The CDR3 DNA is TGTGCCAGCGTCCGATGGGGGCTTGAGGATGGCTACACCTTC. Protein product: CASVRWGLEDGYTF.